These 31 T cell receptor beta chains share one sample of origin, sequenced in a study of vaccination and CD4 T cells after COVID-19. TCRdb re-called the PCR reads with MiXCR, one entry per CDR3 protein. The sample has some 21,000 distinct CDR3 sequences, more than 45% seen once. Sequencing was performed on CD4+ T cells from blood, taken before SARS-CoV-2 vaccination. These TCRs come from a human donor who had recovered from COVID-19.

The chain joins TRBV7-3 to TRBJ2-2; D gene unclear. CDR1 and CDR2 from the germline V gene are SGHTA and FQGTGA. CDR3 length: 11 amino acids. V gave up 0 bases and J gave up 7 bases, with 0 bases separating them. The CDR3 DNA is TGTGCCAGCAGCTTAACCGGGGAGCTGTTTTTT. Its protein is CASSLTGELFF.

The rearrangement uses TRBV20-1 and TRBJ2-5, with a weak D call TRBD1 (5 bases). V was trimmed by 5 bases and J by 4 bases, leaving 14 bases between them. The CDR3 totals 13 residues. The germline V gene encodes CDR1 DFQATT and CDR2 SNEGSKA (reference sequence). The CDR3, as DNA: TGCAGTGCTTCCAGTGGGGCGGTAGAGACCCAGTACTTC. Protein sequence: CSASSGAVETQYF.

The V gene is TRBV30, the J gene TRBJ1-2; no reliable D call. The CDR3 runs to 13 residues. V was clipped by 4 bases and J by 2 bases, with 11 bases between them. CDR1 and CDR2 (germline): GTSNPN, SVGIG (reference sequence). CDR3 nucleotide sequence: TGTGCCTGGAAACCGGCCTGGAACTATGGCTACACCTTC. Translating it yields CAWKPAWNYGYTF.

The J gene is TRBJ2-7, the V gene TRBV7-6, with 9 bases lining up with TRBD2. Germline V gives CDR1 SGHVS, CDR2 FNYEAQ. The CDR3 extends over 16 amino acids. The V and J ends lost 1 base and 4 bases, in that order; junction bases with no gene match: 8. This CDR3 is CASSLGSPAGGYEQYF. DNA for the CDR3: TGTGCCAGCAGCTTAGGATCTCCGGCGGGAGGGTACGAGCAGTACTTC. The whole variable domain, filled in from reference TRBV7-6 and TRBJ2-7, reads GAGVSQSPRYKVTKRGQDVALRCDPISGHVSLYWYRQALGQGPEFLTYFNYEAQQDKSGLPNDRFSAERPEGSISTLTIQRTEQRDSAMYRCASSLGSPAGGYEQYFGPGTRLTVT.

The chain couples TRBV7-7 to TRBJ2-2, with 9 bases fitting TRBD1. Germline V gene lookup returns CDR1 SSHAT and CDR2 FNYEAQ (reference sequence). V was clipped by 5 bases and J by 3 bases; unmatched bases: 4. This CDR3 comprises 15 residues. CDR3 region: CASSLDRGDTGELFF. Here the CDR3 DNA reads TGTGCCAGCAGCCTTGACAGGGGGGACACCGGGGAGCTGTTTTTT.

The CDR3 loop reads CASSPDRIVVNTEAFF. In nucleotides, the CDR3 is TGTGCCAGCAGCCCGGACAGGATTGTGGTGAACACTGAAGCTTTCTTT. The rearrangement uses TRBV6-2 or TRBV6-3 and TRBJ1-1; the match to TRBD1 covers 7 bases. Germline V gene sequence: CDR1 MNHEY, CDR2 SVGEGT. The CDR3 has 16 amino acids. With V trimmed by 6 bases and J by 0 bases, 10 bases remained unmatched.

This clonotype has more than one count but fewer than ten. This chain links TRBV28 with TRBJ1-5, with 9 bases identical to TRBD1. The CDR3 totals 17 residues. The junction had 15 bases not matched to a gene; V was cut back by 5 bases and J by 7 bases. Germline V CDR1 and CDR2: MDHEN, SYDVKM. CDR3 protein: CASSTMGQGALRQPQHF. The CDR3 bases are TGTGCCAGCAGTACTATGGGACAGGGCGCCTTGAGACAGCCCCAGCATTTT.

The CDR3 coding sequence is TGCAGTGCTAGAGACGGCCTCCAAACCGAGACCCAGTACTTC. This gives the protein CSARDGLQTETQYF. The chain recombines TRBV20-1 with TRBJ2-5; D is unclear. Germline-derived CDR1 and CDR2 are DFQATT and SNEGSKA (reference sequence). The CDR3 has 14 residues. The germline V and J ends were trimmed by 0 bases and 5 bases, with 13 bases remaining between them.

This rearrangement joins TRBV28 to TRBJ2-1, with a tentative D call TRBD1 (6 bases). Looked up from germline, CDR1 is MDHEN and CDR2 is SYDVKM. This CDR3 is built from 17 residues. V lost 5 bases, J lost 6 bases, and 23 bases lay in between. The CDR3 bases are TGTGCCAGCAGTATTATCCAGGGGCGTGGAATGGGCAATGAGCAGTTCTTC. Residues: CASSIIQGRGMGNEQFF.

This clonotype was recorded only once. The V gene is TRBV7-2, the J gene TRBJ1-6, with 9 bases lining up with TRBD1. CDR3 length: 16 residues. Trimming took 1 base from V and 8 from J; bases not matched to a gene: 6. From germline, CDR1 is SGHTA and CDR2 FQGNSA. The CDR3 DNA reads TGTGCCAGCAGCTTAGGAGGGACAGGGAGTGATTCACCCCTCCACTTT. The encoded protein is CASSLGGTGSDSPLHF.

The sample holds one count of this clonotype. This chain joins TRBV24-1 and TRBJ1-5; 7 nucleotides align to TRBD1. The germline CDR1 and CDR2 sequences are KGHDR and SFDVKD. CDR3 length: 14 residues. Unmatched junction bases numbered 4, after V lost 3 bases and J lost 6 bases. The CDR3 coding sequence is TGTGCCACCAGTGATGGACAGGAAGGTCAGCCCCAGCATTTT. Translated: CATSDGQEGQPQHF.

J is TRBJ2-7 and V is TRBV12-3 or TRBV12-4, with D unresolved. This CDR3 has 12 amino acids. Trimming took 3 bases from V and 2 from J, leaving 5 bases between them. CDR3 coding DNA: TGTGCCAGCAGTTTGTGGGCCTACGAGCAGTACTTC. Its protein product is CASSLWAYEQYF.

V is TRBV19 and J is TRBJ1-5; perhaps TRBD1 as D (6 bases). Looked up from germline, CDR1 is LNHDA and CDR2 is SQIVND (reference sequence). V was shortened by 1 base and J by 0 bases, with 10 bases between the two germline ends. This CDR3 spans 16 amino acids. The CDR3, as DNA: TGTGCCAGTAGTATAGTCTCGGGACATAGCAATCAGCCCCAGCATTTT. Amino acids: CASSIVSGHSNQPQHF.

DNA of the CDR3: TGTGCCAGCAGTTTTAGCAGCGAGGCCAGCAATCAGCCCCAGCATTTT. This codes for CASSFSSEASNQPQHF. V usage is TRBV11-1 and J usage is TRBJ1-5; no definite D call. This CDR3 is built from 16 residues. Per germline, CDR1 SGHAT and CDR2 FQDESV (reference sequence). Trimming stripped 6 bases from V and 1 base from J, with 16 bases between.

The V call is TRBV6-1, the J call TRBJ1-2; D may be TRBD1 (6 bases). The CDR3 is 13 amino acids. Germline V gene lookup returns CDR1 MNHNS and CDR2 SASEGT. V was clipped by 6 bases and J by 4 bases, with 12 bases between them. The CDR3 loop reads CASRQTGAYGYTF. The DNA for the CDR3 is TGTGCCAGCAGACAGACAGGTGCCTATGGCTACACCTTC.

CDR3 sequence (DNA): TGCAGTGCTAGAGGATATAGCGGGAGGGCCAAAGATACGCAGTATTTT. Translation: CSARGYSGRAKDTQYF. The chain recombines TRBV20-1 with TRBJ2-3, with 11 bases matching TRBD2. V trimming: 1 base; J trimming: 5 bases; junction bases outside the gene matches: 8. The CDR3 has 16 residues. CDR1 is DFQATT and CDR2 is SNEGSKA in the germline V gene (reference sequence).

Only a few counts were recorded for this clonotype. The chain has TRBV7-3 and TRBJ1-2; D is undetermined. The CDR3 is 13 amino acids. V shed 5 bases and J shed 4 bases, with 11 bases lying between them. Germline-derived CDR1 and CDR2 are SGHTA and FQGTGA. The CDR3 DNA is TGTGCCAGCAGCCCACGGGCCATCTATGGCTACACCTTC. Encoded protein: CASSPRAIYGYTF.

The chain employs TRBV7-2 and TRBJ2-7, with TRBD1 as a possible D gene (5 bases). Trimming removed 0 bases from V and 0 bases from J, with 9 bases in between. CDR3 length equals 15 residues. Germline V gene lookup returns CDR1 SGHTA and CDR2 FQGNSA. CDR3 nucleotides: TGTGCCAGCAGCTTAGCACAGGTTACCTCCTACGAGCAGTACTTC. Protein product: CASSLAQVTSYEQYF.

The CDR3 bases are TGTGCCAGCAGCCCGGAGTATGGCGCAGATACGCAGTATTTT. It specifies CASSPEYGADTQYF. The chain couples TRBV7-3 to TRBJ2-3; D gene unclear. The CDR3 contains 14 residues. Germline values: CDR1 SGHTA, CDR2 FQGTGA. V dropped 5 bases and J dropped 4 bases, with 13 bases sitting between them.

The gene calls are TRBV7-9 and TRBJ1-2; D is ambiguous. V gave up 5 bases and J gave up 0 bases, with 13 bases separating them. The germline CDR1 and CDR2 sequences are SEHNR and FQNEAQ (reference sequence). The CDR3 loop spans 15 amino acids. The CDR3 DNA is TGTGCCAGCAGCCCCTGGGAGGTCCCTAACTATGGCTACACCTTC. Protein: CASSPWEVPNYGYTF.

The chain is built from TRBV5-4 and TRBJ1-2; D remains ambiguous. V gave up 0 bases and J gave up 4 bases, with 7 bases separating them. The CDR3 is made up of 13 amino acids. CDR1 is SGHNT and CDR2 is YYREEE in the germline V gene (reference sequence). The CDR3 protein is CASSLEKGYGYTF. CDR3 coding DNA: TGTGCCAGCAGCTTGGAAAAGGGCTATGGCTACACCTTC.

This clonotype came up a few times. Compared with germline, one end of the junction differs, possibly owing to a read error. The J gene is TRBJ1-1, the V gene TRBV20-1, with a possible D match to TRBD1 (6 bases). This CDR3 spans 16 amino acids. Germline CDR1 reads DFQATT; CDR2 reads SNEGSKA (reference sequence). Written as DNA, the CDR3 is TGCAGTGCTAGATCAACCCCCGGGGACATGAACACTGAAGCTTTTTTT. It is translated as CSARSTPGDMNTEAFF.

The chain uses TRBV2 and TRBJ2-1; TRBD1 agrees at 8 bases. The CDR3 contains 16 residues. V shed 8 bases and J 1 base; nucleotides not matched to a gene: 10. Germline V gives CDR1 SNHLY, CDR2 FYNNEI. The CDR3 here is CASRRQGPLSYNEQFF. CDR3 DNA: TGTGCCAGCCGAAGACAGGGGCCCTTGTCCTACAATGAGCAGTTCTTC.

This chain links TRBV28 with TRBJ2-7, with 8 bases fitting TRBD2. The V and J ends lost 3 bases and 4 bases, in that order; junction bases with no gene match: 5. The CDR3 runs 14 residues. Germline V lookup: CDR1 MDHEN, CDR2 SYDVKM. The CDR3 spells CASSLEREIYEQYF. The CDR3 nucleotides are TGTGCCAGCAGTTTGGAGCGGGAGATTTACGAGCAGTACTTC.

The chain couples TRBV20-1 to TRBJ1-3, with D unclear. In germline, CDR1 is DFQATT, CDR2 SNEGSKA (reference sequence). This CDR3 is built from 13 residues. Trimming took off 4 bases at V and 1 base at J, with 8 bases between the two ends. CDR3: CSANSGSGNTIYF. The CDR3 DNA is TGCAGTGCTAATTCTGGGTCTGGAAACACCATATATTTT.

V usage is TRBV7-2 and J usage is TRBJ2-3; D unclear. CDR3 length equals 14 residues. Per germline, CDR1 SGHTA and CDR2 FQGNSA. V lost 3 bases and J lost 0, with 7 bases in between. The CDR3 loop is CASSLVPSTDTQYF. CDR3 bases: TGTGCCAGCAGCTTGGTCCCTAGCACAGATACGCAGTATTTT.

J is TRBJ2-7 and V is TRBV20-1; D remains ambiguous. Germline CDR1 reads DFQATT; CDR2 reads SNEGSKA (reference sequence). The CDR3 spans 15 residues. Between the trimmed V and J ends, which lost 3 bases and 6 bases, there was a span of 21 bases. In DNA, the CDR3 is TGCAGTGCTAGCCCCTTTAACCCACAGAGGAGCGAGCAGTACTTC. This translates into CSASPFNPQRSEQYF.

This chain joins TRBV7-8 and TRBJ1-6; TRBD1 might be the D (5 bases). CDR3 size: 16 residues. V was clipped by 5 bases and J by 1 base, with 12 bases between them. Germline V gene sequence: CDR1 SGHVS, CDR2 FQNEAQ. The CDR3 is CASSRGVSSYNSPLHF. CDR3 nucleotides: TGTGCCAGCAGCCGAGGGGTTAGTTCCTATAATTCACCCCTCCACTTT.

This clonotype was seen only once. The chain joins TRBV7-9 to TRBJ1-3; 7 nucleotides match TRBD1. After removal of 5 bases from V and 0 bases from J, the junction contained 13 bases not matched to a gene. This CDR3 has 18 residues. Germline V gives CDR1 SEHNR, CDR2 FQNEAQ (reference sequence). CDR3 protein: CASSTGTALVSSGNTIYF. The CDR3 nucleotides read TGTGCCAGCAGCACCGGGACAGCCCTTGTAAGCTCTGGAAACACCATATATTTT.

This clonotype was counted a single time. The V call is TRBV20-1, the J call TRBJ2-3; the match to TRBD1 covers 8 bases. CDR1 and CDR2 (germline): DFQATT, SNEGSKA (reference sequence). The CDR3 is 17 residues long. V was pared by 1 base and J by 0 bases, with 9 bases of the junction left unmatched. The CDR3 protein is CSARGSGQGFSTDTQYF. Written as DNA, the CDR3 is TGCAGTGCTAGAGGAAGTGGACAGGGCTTTAGCACAGATACGCAGTATTTT.

In this sample, this clonotype turned up a few times. The chain employs TRBV7-2 and TRBJ2-5; D gene unclear. V shed 3 bases and J shed 5 bases, with 4 bases lying between them. Germline loops: CDR1 SGHTA, CDR2 FQGNSA. The length of the CDR3 is 11 residues. CDR3 protein: CASSFWETQYF. CDR3 sequence (DNA): TGTGCCAGCAGCTTTTGGGAGACCCAGTACTTC.